The 24 T cell receptor beta chains listed next were all sequenced from one sample in a study of cytomegalovirus exposure and HLA in healthy donors. The PCR used 60 Vbeta and 13 Jbeta primers. Sequencing used immunoSEQ multiplex PCR; TCRdb keeps in-frame clones, though not all of them. The repertoire includes about 130,000 clones, 60% to 85% of them detected once, and about 2% sits in the top ten. The sample comprised PBMCs. Every receptor here comes from a man aged 45 to 65 in good health and CMV-seronegative.

The gene calls are TRBV19 and TRBJ2-3; 11 bases are a match to TRBD1. The CDR3 covers 16 residues. Germline lookup yields CDR1 LNHDA and CDR2 SQIVND (reference sequence). J was trimmed by 9 bases and V by 9 bases; bases with no gene match: 17. The CDR3 protein is CASKGITGTGGGTQYF. As DNA, the CDR3 is TGTGCCAGCAAAGGCATCACCGGGACAGGGGGGGGGACGCAGTATTTT.

The rearrangement links TRBV6-5 to TRBJ2-3; 7 nucleotides align to TRBD1. Trimming took 2 bases from V and 10 from J; bases not matched to a gene: 6. CDR1 and CDR2 (germline): MNHEY, SVGAGI. This CDR3 contains 13 residues. CDR3 amino acids: CASSYRWDSAQYF. The CDR3 coding sequence is TGTGCCAGCAGTTACCGGTGGGACAGTGCGCAGTATTTT.

J is TRBJ1-2 and V is TRBV6-1, with 10 positions matching TRBD1. The V gene's germline CDR1 is MNHNS and CDR2 SASEGT. V lost 7 bases and J lost 6; bases outside the gene matches: 5. This CDR3 spans 13 amino acids. The CDR3 nucleotides read TGTGCCAGCAAACCGGGACAGGGGCATGGCTACACCTTC. It yields the protein CASKPGQGHGYTF.

Remarks on this clone: In the same sample, other DNA sequences code for this CDR3. The chain recombines TRBV5-1 with TRBJ2-1, with D maybe TRBD1 (6 bases). The CDR3 consists of 15 residues. Germline CDR1 SGHRS, CDR2 YFSETQ. V lost 3 bases and J 7 bases, leaving 17 bases between the germline ends. The CDR3 loop is CASSSGTPVYNEQFF. The CDR3 DNA reads as TGCGCCAGCAGCTCCGGGACACCAGTCTATAATGAGCAGTTCTTC.

CDR3 bases: TGTGCCAGCAGTTACCTACGGGACAAGGGAGCTTTCTTT. It encodes CASSYLRDKGAFF. This rearrangement joins TRBV6-5 to TRBJ1-1; tentative D call: TRBD1 (6 bases). Per germline, CDR1 MNHEY and CDR2 SVGAGI. V was trimmed by 2 bases and J by 10 bases, leaving 14 bases between them. This CDR3 comprises 13 residues.

The chain employs TRBV30 and TRBJ1-1; perhaps TRBD1 as D (6 bases). The CDR3 runs to 13 residues. V lost 5 bases and J 4 bases, leaving 14 bases between the germline ends. CDR1 is GTSNPN, CDR2 SVGIG, per germline (reference sequence). The CDR3, as DNA: TGTGCCTGGGGGCCAGGGGCTCCCACTGAAGCTTTCTTT. It yields the protein CAWGPGAPTEAFF.

This rearrangement joins TRBV14 to TRBJ1-1, with D uncertain. From germline, CDR1 is SGHDN and CDR2 FVKESK. Trimming took off 0 bases at V and 11 bases at J, with 4 bases between the two ends. The length of the CDR3 is 10 residues. DNA of the CDR3: TGTGCCAGCAGCCAAGATCGGGCTTTCTTT. Translating it yields CASSQDRAFF.

This clone was seen more than once but under ten times. V gene TRBV2 combines with J gene TRBJ1-4; D gene ambiguous. Germline lookup yields CDR1 SNHLY and CDR2 FYNNEI. This CDR3 is 13 amino acids long. Trimming pared 3 bases from V and 5 bases from J, leaving 7 bases between. The CDR3 is CASSDGSNEKLFF. In nucleotides, the CDR3 is TGTGCCAGCAGTGACGGGTCCAATGAAAAACTGTTTTTT. Full variable domain (remainder filled in from reference TRBV2 and TRBJ1-4): EPEVTQTPSHQVTQMGQEVILRCVPISNHLYFYWYRQILGQKVEFLVSFYNNEISEKSEIFDDQFSVERPDGSNFTLKIRSTKLEDSAMYFCASSDGSNEKLFFGSGTQLSVL.

This chain links TRBV6-1 with TRBJ1-1; 8 positions match TRBD1. J gave up 1 base and V 10 bases, and 5 bases lay outside the gene matches. Germline lookup yields CDR1 MNHNS and CDR2 SASEGT. The CDR3 length is 13 residues. This chain's CDR3 is CATSDRGNTEAFF. CDR3 coding DNA: TGTGCCACCTCCGACAGGGGGAACACTGAAGCTTTCTTT.

The CDR3 DNA sequence: TGTGCCAGTCGCCAGACAGGGGGCACCGGGGAGCTGTTTTTT. Protein: CASRQTGGTGELFF. This chain joins TRBV19 and TRBJ2-2; 9 nucleotides align to TRBD1. Germline loops: CDR1 LNHDA, CDR2 SQIVND (reference sequence). J was trimmed by 4 bases and V by 8 bases; bases with no gene match: 5. The CDR3 spans 14 residues.

The J gene is TRBJ2-6, the V gene TRBV29-1; weak D call: TRBD2 (5 bases). This CDR3 is built from 14 residues. From germline, CDR1 is SQVTM and CDR2 ANQGSEA. Trimming pared 6 bases from V and 4 bases from J, leaving 13 bases between. CDR3 sequence reads: CSVPSSGGANVLTF. DNA of the CDR3: TGCAGCGTCCCATCCTCGGGGGGGGCCAACGTCCTGACTTTC.

The chain uses TRBV28 and TRBJ2-5, with 10 positions matching TRBD1. The V segment lost 10 bases and the J segment 3 bases; nucleotides outside the gene matches: 2. Germline V lookup: CDR1 MDHEN, CDR2 SYDVKM. CDR3 length equals 12 residues. CDR3 DNA sequence: TGTGCCACCGGACAGGGGGAAGAGACCCAGTACTTC. It encodes CATGQGEETQYF.

The rearrangement links TRBV6-5 to TRBJ2-5; tentatively, D is TRBD1 (6 bases). Trimming shortened V by 2 bases and J by 2 bases, and 6 bases separated the two germline ends. CDR3 length equals 13 residues. Germline V gives CDR1 MNHEY, CDR2 SVGAGI. The CDR3, as DNA: TGTGCCAGCAGTTACGGGACACAAGAGACCCAGTACTTC. Translated, it gives CASSYGTQETQYF.

The chain recombines TRBV9 with TRBJ2-2; TRBD1 might be the D (5 bases). The V end lost 5 bases, the J end lost 0 bases, and 11 bases lay between the germline ends. The CDR3 has 15 amino acids. CDR1 and CDR2 from the germline V gene are SGDLS and YYNGEE. The CDR3 loop is CASRKGQANTGELFF. As DNA, the CDR3 is TGTGCCAGCAGAAAGGGGCAAGCGAACACCGGGGAGCTGTTTTTT.

The chain uses TRBV18 and TRBJ1-2, with no clear D. The germline gives CDR1 KGHSH, CDR2 LQKENI. Trimming took off 2 bases at V and 4 bases at J, with 14 bases between the two ends. The CDR3 covers 15 residues. CDR3 amino acids: CASSPGSTPGYGYTF. CDR3 nucleotide sequence: TGTGCCAGCTCACCAGGTTCGACCCCAGGCTATGGCTACACCTTC.

The chain has TRBV7-2 and TRBJ2-7; D call uncertain. This CDR3 is 15 amino acids long. V shed 4 bases and J shed 0 bases, with 13 bases lying between them. Germline V CDR1 and CDR2: SGHTA, FQGNSA. The CDR3 loop reads CASSSDSASSYEQYF. The DNA for the CDR3 is TGTGCCAGCAGCTCAGACTCGGCGAGCTCCTACGAGCAGTACTTC.

The chain couples TRBV6-4 to TRBJ2-7, with unresolved D. Germline CDR1 reads MRHNA; CDR2 reads SNTAGT. This CDR3 has 14 residues. V lost 7 bases and J 4 bases, leaving 17 bases between the germline ends. CDR3 nucleotides: TGTGCCAGCACCCATGCGCCGACGGAGTACGAGCAGTACGTC. Its translation is CASTHAPTEYEQYV.

This chain connects TRBV4-2 to TRBJ1-4, with a tentative D call TRBD1 (6 bases). Germline lookup yields CDR1 LGHNA and CDR2 YNFKEQ. This CDR3 spans 14 amino acids. V dropped 5 bases and J dropped 4 bases, with 11 bases sitting between them. CDR3 DNA sequence: TGTGCCAGCAGCTTAGGACAGTTTAATGAAAAACTGTTTTTT. This encodes CASSLGQFNEKLFF.

The chain carries TRBV7-8 and TRBJ2-2; 7 bases are shared with TRBD1. The trim removed 3 bases at V and 6 bases at J, leaving 7 bases unmatched. The CDR3 contains 15 residues. Germline V gene data show CDR1 as SGHVS and CDR2 as FQNEAQ. The CDR3 sequence: CASSLRTGSAGELFF. The CDR3 nucleotides are TGTGCCAGCAGCTTGAGGACAGGTTCGGCCGGGGAGCTGTTTTTT.

This clone was seen a single time. V gene TRBV10-3 combines with J gene TRBJ2-3; tentatively, D is TRBD2 (6 bases). CDR1 is ENHRY, CDR2 SYGVKD, per germline. The V end was cut by 5 bases, the J end by 0 bases, with 15 bases between. CDR3 size: 16 residues. The CDR3 DNA reads TGTGCCATCAGTACCACGCCGGGACTTAGCACAGATACGCAGTATTTT. Its protein product is CAISTTPGLSTDTQYF.

This sequence joins TRBV11-1 and TRBJ2-2; 8 nucleotides line up with TRBD1. CDR3 length equals 15 residues. Trimming took 5 bases from V and 5 from J; bases not matched to a gene: 7. Germline V gene data show CDR1 as SGHAT and CDR2 as FQDESV (reference sequence). This CDR3 reads CASSMGTGGTGELFF. CDR3 nucleotide sequence: TGTGCCAGCAGCATGGGGACAGGCGGGACCGGGGAGCTGTTTTTT.

This clone was counted only a few times. This chain joins TRBV7-6 and TRBJ2-1; D might be TRBD2 (5 bases). V was shortened by 1 base and J by 6 bases, with 19 bases between the two germline ends. Germline values: CDR1 SGHVS, CDR2 FNYEAQ. CDR3 length: 17 amino acids. The CDR3 region is CASSLDGGPLSGNEQFF. CDR3 DNA sequence: TGTGCCAGCAGCTTAGACGGTGGCCCCCTGAGCGGCAATGAGCAGTTCTTC. Full variable domain (missing parts from reference TRBV7-6 and TRBJ2-1): GAGVSQSPRYKVTKRGQDVALRCDPISGHVSLYWYRQALGQGPEFLTYFNYEAQQDKSGLPNDRFSAERPEGSISTLTIQRTEQRDSAMYRCASSLDGGPLSGNEQFFGPGTRLTVL.

J is TRBJ2-3 and V is TRBV7-2; 8 nucleotides agree with TRBD2. Per the germline V gene, CDR1 is SGHTA and CDR2 is FQGNSA. The CDR3 is made up of 15 amino acids. V shed 7 bases and J 3 bases; nucleotides not matched to a gene: 9. CDR3 sequence: CASKSGGAGTDTQYF. In nucleotides, the CDR3 is TGTGCCAGCAAATCCGGGGGGGCAGGGACAGATACGCAGTATTTT. The complete variable domain, with remaining parts taken from reference TRBV7-2 and TRBJ2-3, reads GAGVSQSPSNKVTEKGKDVELRCDPISGHTALYWYRQSLGQGLEFLIYFQGNSAPDKSGLPSDRFSAERTGGSVSTLTIQRTQQEDSAVYLCASKSGGAGTDTQYFGPGTRLTVL.

This chain links TRBV7-2 with TRBJ2-3; 9 nucleotides agree with TRBD1. The germline V gene has CDR1 SGHTA and CDR2 FQGNSA. The trim removed 4 bases at V and 0 bases at J, leaving 8 bases unmatched. This CDR3 has 17 residues. The CDR3 region is CASSSIPTGGSTDTQYF. In nucleotides, the CDR3 is TGTGCCAGCAGCTCCATACCGACAGGGGGTAGCACAGATACGCAGTATTTT. Variable domain in full (rest from reference TRBV7-2 and TRBJ2-3): GAGVSQSPSNKVTEKGKDVELRCDPISGHTALYWYRQSLGQGLEFLIYFQGNSAPDKSGLPSDRFSAERTGGSVSTLTIQRTQQEDSAVYLCASSSIPTGGSTDTQYFGPGTRLTVL.